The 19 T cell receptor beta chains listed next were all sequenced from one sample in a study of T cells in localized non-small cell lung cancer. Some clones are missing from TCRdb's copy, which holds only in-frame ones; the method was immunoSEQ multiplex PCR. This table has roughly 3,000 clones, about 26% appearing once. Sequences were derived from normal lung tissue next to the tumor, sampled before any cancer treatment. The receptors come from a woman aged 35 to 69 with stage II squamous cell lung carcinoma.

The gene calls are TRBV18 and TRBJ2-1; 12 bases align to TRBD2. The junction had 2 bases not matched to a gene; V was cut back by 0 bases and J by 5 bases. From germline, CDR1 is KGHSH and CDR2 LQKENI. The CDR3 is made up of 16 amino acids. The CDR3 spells CASSPPGLAGHNEQFF. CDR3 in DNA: TGTGCCAGCTCACCACCGGGACTAGCGGGCCACAATGAGCAGTTCTTC. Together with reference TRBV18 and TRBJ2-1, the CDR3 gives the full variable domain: NAGVMQNPRHLVRRRGQEARLRCSPMKGHSHVYWYRQLPEEGLKFMVYLQKENIIDESGMPKERFSAEFPKEGPSILRIQQVVRGDSAAYFCASSPPGLAGHNEQFFGPGTRLTVL.

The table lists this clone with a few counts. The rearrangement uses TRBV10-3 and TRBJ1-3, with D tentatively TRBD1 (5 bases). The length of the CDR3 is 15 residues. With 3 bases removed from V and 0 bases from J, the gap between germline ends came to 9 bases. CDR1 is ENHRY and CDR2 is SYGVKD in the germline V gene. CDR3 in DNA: TGTGCCATCAGTGACGGGGCAGACTCTGGAAACACCATATATTTT. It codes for CAISDGADSGNTIYF.

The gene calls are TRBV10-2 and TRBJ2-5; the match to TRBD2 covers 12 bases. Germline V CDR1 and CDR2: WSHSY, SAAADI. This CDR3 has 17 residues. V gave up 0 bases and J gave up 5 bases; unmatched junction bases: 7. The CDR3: CASSESTSGRPAETQYF. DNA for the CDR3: TGCGCCAGCAGTGAGTCTACTAGCGGGAGGCCAGCGGAGACCCAGTACTTC.

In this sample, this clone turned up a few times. Here the CDR3 DNA reads TGTGCCAGCTCACCACGTACCGACCCCTACGAGCAGTACTTC. This encodes CASSPRTDPYEQYF. V is TRBV18 and J is TRBJ2-7, with D unresolved. The CDR3 spans 14 residues. Germline CDR1 is KGHSH and CDR2 is LQKENI. Trimming removed 1 base at V and 2 bases at J, with 9 bases between. The variable domain in full, with the rest retrieved from reference TRBV18 and TRBJ2-7, is NAGVMQNPRHLVRRRGQEARLRCSPMKGHSHVYWYRQLPEEGLKFMVYLQKENIIDESGMPKERFSAEFPKEGPSILRIQQVVRGDSAAYFCASSPRTDPYEQYFGPGTRLTVT.

The CDR3 is CSVAEGRPNTEAFF. The CDR3 DNA reads TGCAGCGTTGCAGAGGGACGTCCGAACACTGAAGCTTTCTTT. The chain has TRBV29-1 and TRBJ1-1; a possible D gene is TRBD1 (5 bases). Trimming removed 4 bases from V and 1 base from J, with 13 bases in between. Germline lookup yields CDR1 SQVTM and CDR2 ANQGSEA. The CDR3 covers 14 residues. Using reference TRBV29-1 and TRBJ1-1 for the parts outside the CDR3, the full variable domain is SAVISQKPSRDICQRGTSLTIQCQVDSQVTMMFWYRQQPGQSLTLIATANQGSEATYESGFVIDKFPISRPNLTFSTLTVSNMSPEDSSIYLCSVAEGRPNTEAFFGQGTRLTVV.

The CDR3 reads CASSQDRPNQPQHF. Here the CDR3 DNA reads TGTGCCAGCAGCCAAGATCGGCCGAATCAGCCCCAGCATTTT. This chain uses TRBV14 with TRBJ1-5; D not certain. V dropped 0 bases and J dropped 4 bases, with 7 bases sitting between them. CDR1 and CDR2 (germline): SGHDN, FVKESK. The CDR3 is 14 residues long.

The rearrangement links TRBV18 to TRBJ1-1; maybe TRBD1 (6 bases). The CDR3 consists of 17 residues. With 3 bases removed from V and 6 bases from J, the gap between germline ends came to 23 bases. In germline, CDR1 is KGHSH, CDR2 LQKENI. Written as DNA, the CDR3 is TGTGCCAGCTCACCCCAGGGGTTTAAGGACATAGGGGCTGAAGCTTTCTTT. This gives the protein CASSPQGFKDIGAEAFF.

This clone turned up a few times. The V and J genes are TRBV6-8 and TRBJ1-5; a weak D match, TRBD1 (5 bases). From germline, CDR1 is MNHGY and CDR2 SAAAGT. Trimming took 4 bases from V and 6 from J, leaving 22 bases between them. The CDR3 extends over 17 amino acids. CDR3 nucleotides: TGTGCCAGCAGTTTACGGGGCGGGGCCGCGTACGGTCAGCCCCAGCATTTT. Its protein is CASSLRGGAAYGQPQHF.

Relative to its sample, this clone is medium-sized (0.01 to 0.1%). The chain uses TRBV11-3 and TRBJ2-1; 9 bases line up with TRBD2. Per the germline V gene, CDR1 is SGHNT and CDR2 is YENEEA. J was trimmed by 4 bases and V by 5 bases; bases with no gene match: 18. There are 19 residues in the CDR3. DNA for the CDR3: TGTGCCAGCAGCGACAAGTCGCAAAGACTAGCGGACACTTACAATGAGCAGTTCTTC. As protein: CASSDKSQRLADTYNEQFF. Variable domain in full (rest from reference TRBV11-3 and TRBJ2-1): EAGVVQSPRYKIIEKKQPVAFWCNPISGHNTLYWYLQNLGQGPELLIRYENEEAVDDSQLPKDRFSAERLKGVDSTLKIQPAELGDSAVYLCASSDKSQRLADTYNEQFFGPGTRLTVL.

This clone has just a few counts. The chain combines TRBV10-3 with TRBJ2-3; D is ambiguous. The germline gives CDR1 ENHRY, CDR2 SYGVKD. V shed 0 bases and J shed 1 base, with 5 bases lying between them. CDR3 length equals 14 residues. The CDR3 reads CAISESIGTDTQYF. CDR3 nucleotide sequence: TGTGCCATCAGTGAGTCGATCGGCACAGATACGCAGTATTTT.

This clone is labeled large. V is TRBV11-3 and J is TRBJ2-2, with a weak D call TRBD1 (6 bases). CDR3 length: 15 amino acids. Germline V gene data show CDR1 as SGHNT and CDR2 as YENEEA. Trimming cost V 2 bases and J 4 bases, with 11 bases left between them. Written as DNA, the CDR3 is TGTGCCAGCAGCTTATTTCAGGGGCCCACCGGGGAGCTGTTTTTT. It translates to CASSLFQGPTGELFF.

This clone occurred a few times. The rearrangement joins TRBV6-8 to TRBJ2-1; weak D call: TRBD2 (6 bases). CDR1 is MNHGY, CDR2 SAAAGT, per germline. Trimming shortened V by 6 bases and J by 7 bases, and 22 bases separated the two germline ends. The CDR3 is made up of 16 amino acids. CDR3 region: CASSTLGAGLGNEQFF. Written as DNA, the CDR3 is TGTGCCAGCAGCACCCTCGGCGCGGGACTGGGGAATGAGCAGTTCTTC.

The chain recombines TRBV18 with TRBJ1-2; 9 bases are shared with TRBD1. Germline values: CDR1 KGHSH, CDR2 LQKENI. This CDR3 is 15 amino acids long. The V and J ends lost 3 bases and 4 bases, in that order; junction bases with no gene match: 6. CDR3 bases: TGTGCCAGCTCACCCCGGACAGGGGAGGGCTATGGCTACACCTTC. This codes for CASSPRTGEGYGYTF.

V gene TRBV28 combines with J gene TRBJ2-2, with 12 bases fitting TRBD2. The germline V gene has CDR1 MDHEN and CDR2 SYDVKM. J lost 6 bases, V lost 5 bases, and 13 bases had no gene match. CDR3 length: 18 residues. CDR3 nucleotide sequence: TGTGCCAGCAGTCCCCTCGGACTAGCGGGGCCCAGGTCCGGGGAGCTGTTTTTT. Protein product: CASSPLGLAGPRSGELFF.

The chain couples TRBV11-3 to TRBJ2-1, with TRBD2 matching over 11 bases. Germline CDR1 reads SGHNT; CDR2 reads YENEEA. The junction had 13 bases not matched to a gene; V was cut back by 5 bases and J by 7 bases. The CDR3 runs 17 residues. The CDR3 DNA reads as TGTGCCAGCAGCCCGTCCTTAGCGGGAGGGCCTTTGAATGAGCAGTTCTTC. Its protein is CASSPSLAGGPLNEQFF.

As DNA, the CDR3 is TGTGCCACCAGCGGGGAAGACAGGGGAGGAAACACCATATATTTT. Translating it yields CATSGEDRGGNTIYF. The rearrangement joins TRBV15 to TRBJ1-3; 8 bases agree with TRBD1. CDR3 length equals 15 residues. From germline, CDR1 is LNHNV and CDR2 YYDKDF (reference sequence). Losses at the gene ends were 5 bases for V and 4 bases for J; bases not matched to a gene: 7.

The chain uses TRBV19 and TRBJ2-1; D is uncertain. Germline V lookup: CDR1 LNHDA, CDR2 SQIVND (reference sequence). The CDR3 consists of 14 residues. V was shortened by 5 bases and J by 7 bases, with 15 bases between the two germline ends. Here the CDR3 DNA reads TGTGCCAGTAGTGCCTTAAGCCCCTTAAATGAGCAGTTCTTC. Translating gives CASSALSPLNEQFF.

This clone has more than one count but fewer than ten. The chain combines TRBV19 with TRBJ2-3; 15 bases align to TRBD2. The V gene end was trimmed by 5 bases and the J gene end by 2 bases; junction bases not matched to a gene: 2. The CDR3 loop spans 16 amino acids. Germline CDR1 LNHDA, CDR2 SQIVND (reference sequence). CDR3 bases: TGTGCCAGTAGTTGGACTAGCGGGAGGGCCACAGATACGCAGTATTTT. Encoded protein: CASSWTSGRATDTQYF.

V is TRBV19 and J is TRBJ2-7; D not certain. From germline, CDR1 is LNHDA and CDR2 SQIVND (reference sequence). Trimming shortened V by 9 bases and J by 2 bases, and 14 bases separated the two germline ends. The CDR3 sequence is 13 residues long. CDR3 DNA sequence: TGTGCCAGCACTAACCGCCCTCCCTACGAGCAGTACTTC. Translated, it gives CASTNRPPYEQYF.